Below are 4 T cell receptor beta chains sequenced from a single sample in a study of blood T cell repertoires in COVID-19. TCRdb's table, derived via immunoSEQ multiplex PCR, lists solely in-frame clones and lacks some. The sample carries roughly 79,000 clones, roughly 90% recorded once. Sequencing used peripheral blood. The receptor source for this set is a man aged 50-59 years with active COVID-19.

This clone was detected once. The V gene is TRBV24-1, the J gene TRBJ2-1; 10 bases fit TRBD2. With V trimmed by 6 bases and J by 9 bases, 7 bases remained unmatched. This CDR3 spans 14 amino acids. The germline V gene encodes CDR1 KGHDR and CDR2 SFDVKD. CDR3 nucleotide sequence: TGTGCCACCAGTAGTTCTAGCGGGGGTATTGAGCAGTTCTTC. It is translated as CATSSSSGGIEQFF.

The J gene is TRBJ2-7, the V gene TRBV6-5; D may be TRBD1 (6 bases). Between the trimmed V and J ends, which lost 2 bases and 2 bases, there was a span of 13 bases. The CDR3 spans 15 residues. Germline values: CDR1 MNHEY, CDR2 SVGAGI. The DNA of the CDR3 is TGTGCCAGCAGTTACGTAATGACAGGCCCCTACGAGCAGTACTTC. Amino acids: CASSYVMTGPYEQYF.

This rearrangement joins TRBV3-1 (or the pseudogene TRBV3-2) to TRBJ1-6, with 7 bases that match TRBD1. Per germline, CDR1 LGHDT and CDR2 YNNKEL (reference sequence). V gave up 3 bases and J gave up 8 bases; unmatched junction bases: 1. This CDR3 region has 13 residues. The CDR3 nucleotides read TGTGCCAGCAGCCAGACAGGGTATTCACCCCTCCACTTT. Its protein product is CASSQTGYSPLHF.

V and J are TRBV2 and TRBJ1-6, with D tentatively TRBD1 (6 bases). The V end was cut by 4 bases, the J end by 7 bases, with 8 bases between. The germline CDR1 and CDR2 sequences are SNHLY and FYNNEI. This CDR3 contains 13 residues. The CDR3: CASSVRGNSPLHF. The CDR3, as DNA: TGTGCCAGCAGTGTCAGGGGCAATTCACCCCTCCACTTT.